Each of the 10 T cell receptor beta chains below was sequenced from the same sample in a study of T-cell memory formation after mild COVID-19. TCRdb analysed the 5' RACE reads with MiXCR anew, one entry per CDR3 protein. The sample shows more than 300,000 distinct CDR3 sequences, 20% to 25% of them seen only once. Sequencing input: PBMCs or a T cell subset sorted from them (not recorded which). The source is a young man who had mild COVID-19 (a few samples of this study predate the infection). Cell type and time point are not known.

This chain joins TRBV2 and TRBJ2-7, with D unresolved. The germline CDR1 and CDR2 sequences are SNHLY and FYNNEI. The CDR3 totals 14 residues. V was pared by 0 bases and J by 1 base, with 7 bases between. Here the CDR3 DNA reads TGTGCCAGCAGTGAAGCGCTTGGATCCTACGAGCAGTACTTC. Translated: CASSEALGSYEQYF.

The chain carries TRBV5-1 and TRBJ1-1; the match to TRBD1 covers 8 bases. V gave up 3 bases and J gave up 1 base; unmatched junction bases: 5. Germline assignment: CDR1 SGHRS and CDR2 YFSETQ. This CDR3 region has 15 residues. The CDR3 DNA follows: TGCGCCAGCAGCTGGACAGGGTTGGAGAACACTGAAGCTTTCTTT. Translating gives CASSWTGLENTEAFF.

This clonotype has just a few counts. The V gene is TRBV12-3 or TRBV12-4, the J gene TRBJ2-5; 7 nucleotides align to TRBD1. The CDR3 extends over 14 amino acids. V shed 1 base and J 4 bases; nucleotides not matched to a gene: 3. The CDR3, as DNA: TGTGCCAGCAGTTTAGGGGGGACAGTAGAGACCCAGTACTTC. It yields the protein CASSLGGTVETQYF.

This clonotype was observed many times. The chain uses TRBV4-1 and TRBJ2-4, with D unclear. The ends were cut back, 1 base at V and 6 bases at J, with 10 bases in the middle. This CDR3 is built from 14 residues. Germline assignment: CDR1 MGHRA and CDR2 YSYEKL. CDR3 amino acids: CASSQGLRANIQYF. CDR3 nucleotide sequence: TGCGCCAGCAGCCAAGGTCTTCGGGCAAACATTCAGTACTTC.

Written as DNA, the CDR3 is TGCAGCGTTGGGGACAGGGTGAACGAGCAGTACGTC. It codes for CSVGDRVNEQYV. The chain combines TRBV29-1 with TRBJ2-7; TRBD1 matches at 9 bases. The CDR3 runs 12 residues. Trimming removed 4 bases from V and 5 bases from J; junction bases left unmatched: 3. Germline CDR1 reads SQVTM; CDR2 reads ANQGSEA.

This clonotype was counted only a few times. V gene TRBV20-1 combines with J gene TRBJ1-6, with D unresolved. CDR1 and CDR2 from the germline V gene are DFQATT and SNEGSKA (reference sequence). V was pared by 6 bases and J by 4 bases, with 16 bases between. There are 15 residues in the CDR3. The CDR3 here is CSARRSSGYNSPLHF. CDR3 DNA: TGCAGTGCGCGACGGTCGTCGGGTTATAATTCACCCCTCCACTTT.

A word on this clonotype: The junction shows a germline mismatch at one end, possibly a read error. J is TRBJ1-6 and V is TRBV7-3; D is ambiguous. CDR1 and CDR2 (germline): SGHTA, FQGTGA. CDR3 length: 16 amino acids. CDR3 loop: CASSVTGNRADSPLHF. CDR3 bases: TGTGCCAGCAGCGTAACGGGAAACCGGGCTGATTCACCCCTCCACTTT.

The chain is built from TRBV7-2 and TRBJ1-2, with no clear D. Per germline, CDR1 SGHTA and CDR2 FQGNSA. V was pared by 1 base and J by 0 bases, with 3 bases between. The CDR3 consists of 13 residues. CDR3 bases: TGTGCCAGCAGCTTAGGGACTAACTATGGCTACACCTTC. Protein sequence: CASSLGTNYGYTF. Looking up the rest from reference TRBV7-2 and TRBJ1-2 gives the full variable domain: GAGVSQSPSNKVTEKGKDVELRCDPISGHTALYWYRQSLGQGLEFLIYFQGNSAPDKSGLPSDRFSAERTGGSVSTLTIQRTQQEDSAVYLCASSLGTNYGYTFGSGTRLTVV.

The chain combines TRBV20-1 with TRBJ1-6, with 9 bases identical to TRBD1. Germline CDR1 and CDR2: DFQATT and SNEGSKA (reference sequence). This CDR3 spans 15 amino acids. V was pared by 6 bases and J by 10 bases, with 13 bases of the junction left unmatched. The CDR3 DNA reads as TGCAGTGCCAAGTCGCCGGGACAGGGTTTGTCACCCCTCCACTTT. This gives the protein CSAKSPGQGLSPLHF.

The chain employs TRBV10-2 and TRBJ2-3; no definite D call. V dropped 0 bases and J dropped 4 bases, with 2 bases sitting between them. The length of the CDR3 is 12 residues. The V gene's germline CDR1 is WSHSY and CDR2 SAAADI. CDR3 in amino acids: CASSESSDTQYF. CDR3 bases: TGCGCCAGCAGTGAGTCGTCAGATACGCAGTATTTT.